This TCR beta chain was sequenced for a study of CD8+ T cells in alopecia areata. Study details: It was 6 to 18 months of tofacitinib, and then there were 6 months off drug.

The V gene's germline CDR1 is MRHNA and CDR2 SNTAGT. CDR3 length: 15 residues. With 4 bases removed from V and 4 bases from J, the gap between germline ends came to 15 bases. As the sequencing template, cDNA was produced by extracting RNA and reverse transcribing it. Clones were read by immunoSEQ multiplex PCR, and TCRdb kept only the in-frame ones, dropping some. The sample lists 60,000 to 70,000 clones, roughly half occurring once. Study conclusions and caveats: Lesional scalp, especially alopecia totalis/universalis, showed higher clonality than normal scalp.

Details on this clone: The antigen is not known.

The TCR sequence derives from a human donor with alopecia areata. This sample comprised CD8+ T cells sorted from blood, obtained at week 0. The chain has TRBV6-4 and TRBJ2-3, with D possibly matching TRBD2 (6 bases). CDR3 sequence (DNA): TGTGCCAGCAGTGGGAGGGCAGATCGAGCAGATACGCAGTATTTT. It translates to CASSGRADRADTQYF.